Each of the 4 T cell receptor beta chains below was sequenced from the same sample in a study of control samples from healthy donors and cancer patients. Method: immunoSEQ multiplex PCR; TCRdb's copy keeps in-frame clones and lacks some. Of over 150,000 clones detected, nearly 96% appear once; the ten largest clones hold 1%. Material: blood. These receptor sequences come from a woman in her 30s in good health.

This clone appeared a single time. In DNA, the CDR3 is TGTGCCAGCAGTCCAGGACGGCCAAACACCGGGGAGCTGTTTTTT. It is translated as CASSPGRPNTGELFF. The chain recombines TRBV6-5 with TRBJ2-2; D is ambiguous. The CDR3 totals 15 residues. Germline lookup yields CDR1 MNHEY and CDR2 SVGAGI. V was cut by 5 bases and J by 2 bases, with 12 bases left in between.

This clone has just one count. V is TRBV19 and J is TRBJ1-1, with D possibly matching TRBD1 (6 bases). The CDR3 totals 14 residues. V was trimmed by 7 bases and J by 0 bases, leaving 12 bases between them. Looked up from germline, CDR1 is LNHDA and CDR2 is SQIVND (reference sequence). The CDR3, as DNA: TGTGCCAGTACCATGGGGGGCTTGAACACTGAAGCTTTCTTT. Its translation is CASTMGGLNTEAFF.

The chain recombines TRBV15 with TRBJ1-4; 7 bases fit TRBD1. Trimming took 5 bases from V and 5 from J; bases not matched to a gene: 11. This CDR3 is 16 amino acids long. Germline V gene sequence: CDR1 LNHNV, CDR2 YYDKDF (reference sequence). The CDR3 loop reads CATSDQDRTKNEKLFF. CDR3 in DNA: TGTGCCACCAGCGATCAGGACAGGACTAAGAATGAAAAACTGTTTTTT.

The chain combines TRBV29-1 with TRBJ2-6; D perhaps matches TRBD1 (5 bases). V was pared by 6 bases and J by 2 bases, with 5 bases between. This CDR3 region has 12 residues. Per the germline V gene, CDR1 is SQVTM and CDR2 is ANQGSEA. CDR3 region: CSVDTGANVLTF. The DNA for the CDR3 is TGCAGCGTGGACACTGGGGCCAACGTCCTGACTTTC.